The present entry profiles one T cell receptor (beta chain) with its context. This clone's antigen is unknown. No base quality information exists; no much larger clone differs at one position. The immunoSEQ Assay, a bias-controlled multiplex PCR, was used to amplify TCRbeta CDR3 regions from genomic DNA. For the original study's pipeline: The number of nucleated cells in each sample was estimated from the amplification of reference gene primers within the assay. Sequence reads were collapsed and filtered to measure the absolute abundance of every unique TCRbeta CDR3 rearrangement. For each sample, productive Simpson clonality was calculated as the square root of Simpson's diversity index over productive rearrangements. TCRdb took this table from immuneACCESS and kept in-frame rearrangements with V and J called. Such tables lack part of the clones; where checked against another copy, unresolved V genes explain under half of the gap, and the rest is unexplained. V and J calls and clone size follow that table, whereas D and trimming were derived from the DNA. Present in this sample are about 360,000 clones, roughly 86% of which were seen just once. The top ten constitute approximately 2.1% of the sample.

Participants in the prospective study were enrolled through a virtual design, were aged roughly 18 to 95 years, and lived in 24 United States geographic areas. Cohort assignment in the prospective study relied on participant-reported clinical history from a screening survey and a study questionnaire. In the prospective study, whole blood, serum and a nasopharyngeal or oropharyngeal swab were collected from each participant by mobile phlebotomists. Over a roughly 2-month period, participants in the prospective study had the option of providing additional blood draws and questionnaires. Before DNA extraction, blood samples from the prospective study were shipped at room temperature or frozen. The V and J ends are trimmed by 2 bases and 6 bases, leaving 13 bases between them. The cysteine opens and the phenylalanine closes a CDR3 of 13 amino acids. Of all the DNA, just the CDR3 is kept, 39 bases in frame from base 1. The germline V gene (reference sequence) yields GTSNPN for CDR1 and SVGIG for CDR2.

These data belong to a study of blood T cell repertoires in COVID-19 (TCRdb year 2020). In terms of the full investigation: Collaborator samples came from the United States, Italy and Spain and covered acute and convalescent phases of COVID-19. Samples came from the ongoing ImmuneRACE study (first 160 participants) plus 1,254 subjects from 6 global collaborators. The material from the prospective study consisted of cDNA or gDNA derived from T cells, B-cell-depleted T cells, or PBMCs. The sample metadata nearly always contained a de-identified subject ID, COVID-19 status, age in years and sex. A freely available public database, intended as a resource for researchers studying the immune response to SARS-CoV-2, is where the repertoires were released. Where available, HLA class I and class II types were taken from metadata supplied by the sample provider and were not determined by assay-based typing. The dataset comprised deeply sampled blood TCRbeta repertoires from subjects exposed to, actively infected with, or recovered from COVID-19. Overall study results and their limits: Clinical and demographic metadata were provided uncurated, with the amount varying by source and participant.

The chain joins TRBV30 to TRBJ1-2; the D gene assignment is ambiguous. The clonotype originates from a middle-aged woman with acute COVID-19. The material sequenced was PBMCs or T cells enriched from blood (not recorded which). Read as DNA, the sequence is TGTGCCTGGAGTTCGTTCCAGATGCATGGCTACACCTTC. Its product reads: CAWSSFQMHGYTF.